Presented here are 15 T cell receptor beta chains from one specimen sequenced in a study of blood T cell repertoires in COVID-19 (dated by TCRdb to 2018 to 2020). Libraries came from the immunoSEQ multiplex PCR assay. This immuneACCESS table, as held by TCRdb, lists in-frame sequences with V and J called but not all clones. Of the missing ones, under half trace to an unresolved V gene in checked studies; the others have no known cause. The sample yields about 190,000 clones; approximately 90% were counted once. Around 6.6% of the sample belongs to the ten largest clones. Source material: peripheral blood. The receptors shown here come from a woman aged 40 to 50 who had recovered from COVID-19.

V and J are TRBV12-3 or TRBV12-4 and TRBJ1-1; D remains unclear. V was shortened by 3 bases and J by 1 base, with 3 bases between the two germline ends. This CDR3 has 12 amino acids. The CDR3: CASSLRNTEAFF. CDR3 bases: TGTGCCAGCAGTTTGAGGAACACTGAAGCTTTCTTT.

In DNA, the CDR3 is TGTGCCAGCAGCCGCCAGGGTGGCTCCTACGAGCAGTACTTC. It yields the protein CASSRQGGSYEQYF. The chain couples TRBV14 to TRBJ2-7; weak D call: TRBD1 (5 bases). The germline gives CDR1 SGHDN, CDR2 FVKESK. V was cut by 4 bases and J by 0 bases, with 10 bases left in between. The CDR3 has 14 amino acids.

This chain links TRBV9 with TRBJ1-1; 8 bases match TRBD1. V lost 4 bases to trimming and J lost 3 bases; unmatched junction nucleotides: 8. The CDR3 is 15 residues long. Germline-derived CDR1 and CDR2 are SGDLS and YYNGEE. In DNA form, the CDR3 reads TGTGCCAGCAGCTCCCGACAGGGGCGGGACACTGAAGCTTTCTTT. Protein product: CASSSRQGRDTEAFF.

This chain connects TRBV10-3 to TRBJ2-4; a weak D match, TRBD2 (6 bases). There are 14 residues in the CDR3. The germline V gene encodes CDR1 ENHRY and CDR2 SYGVKD. V dropped 4 bases and J dropped 5 bases, with 12 bases sitting between them. The CDR3 coding sequence is TGTGCCATCAGTGGCTCGGGGGTGGAAAACATTCAGTACTTC. Its protein is CAISGSGVENIQYF.

The chain employs TRBV7-2 and TRBJ2-7; D ambiguous. The CDR3 loop spans 11 amino acids. Germline V gene lookup returns CDR1 SGHTA and CDR2 FQGNSA. Between the trimmed V and J ends, which lost 3 bases and 6 bases, there was a span of 6 bases. DNA for the CDR3: TGTGCCAGCAGCTTTTCCAGCGAGCAGTACTTC. This translates into CASSFSSEQYF. The variable domain in full, with the rest retrieved from reference TRBV7-2 and TRBJ2-7, is GAGVSQSPSNKVTEKGKDVELRCDPISGHTALYWYRQSLGQGLEFLIYFQGNSAPDKSGLPSDRFSAERTGGSVSTLTIQRTQQEDSAVYLCASSFSSEQYFGPGTRLTVT.

The rearrangement joins TRBV6-1 to TRBJ1-4; D call uncertain. The CDR3 extends over 14 amino acids. The ends were cut back, 2 bases at V and 8 bases at J, with 12 bases in the middle. Per germline, CDR1 MNHNS and CDR2 SASEGT. CDR3 loop: CASSERVSGEKLFF. The CDR3 DNA follows: TGTGCCAGCAGTGAACGGGTATCCGGGGAAAAACTGTTTTTT.

The chain combines TRBV7-9 with TRBJ1-1, with 7 bases that match TRBD1. Germline CDR1 and CDR2: SEHNR and FQNEAQ (reference sequence). V lost 2 bases, J lost 0 bases, and 15 bases stayed unmatched. This CDR3 contains 19 residues. CDR3 nucleotides: TGTGCCAGCAGCTTAATACTGTCAGGGGCAGGGGGTATGAACACTGAAGCTTTCTTT. Translation: CASSLILSGAGGMNTEAFF.

V and J are TRBV28 and TRBJ1-3; 8 bases line up with TRBD1. This CDR3 region has 16 residues. J was trimmed by 0 bases and V by 5 bases; bases with no gene match: 6. Germline V gene sequence: CDR1 MDHEN, CDR2 SYDVKM. CDR3 DNA sequence: TGTGCCAGCAGTCCACGACAGGGGCGCTCTGGAAACACCATATATTTT. The encoded protein is CASSPRQGRSGNTIYF.

This clone turned up a few times. V usage is TRBV11-2 and J usage is TRBJ2-2, with a tentative D call TRBD2 (6 bases). Trimming stripped 1 base from V and 13 bases from J, with 13 bases between. The CDR3 is 13 amino acids. Germline values: CDR1 SGHAT, CDR2 FQNNGV. CDR3 coding DNA: TGTGCCAGCAGCTTAGTCGAGGAGGGATGGCTGTTTTTT. Translating gives CASSLVEEGWLFF.

This clone showed up just once. This chain links TRBV6-6 with TRBJ2-3; TRBD1 matches 9 bases. CDR1 is MNHNY, CDR2 SVGAGI, per germline (reference sequence). The V gene end was trimmed by 5 bases and the J gene end by 0 bases; junction bases not matched to a gene: 6. CDR3 length: 16 residues. CDR3: CASSTLGQGSTDTQYF. CDR3 nucleotides: TGTGCCAGCAGTACCCTAGGACAGGGGAGCACAGATACGCAGTATTTT.

The chain employs TRBV5-6 and TRBJ2-7; the D gene is possibly TRBD2 (5 bases). CDR1 SGHDT and CDR2 YYEEEE come from the germline V gene. The CDR3 is 14 amino acids. Trimming took 0 bases from V and 2 from J, leaving 9 bases between them. The DNA of the CDR3 is TGTGCCAGCAGCTTGGCCGGGGAGACCTACGAGCAGTACTTC. Translation gives CASSLAGETYEQYF.

This chain joins TRBV28 and TRBJ2-7, with a tentative D call TRBD2 (7 bases). Trimming took off 8 bases at V and 7 bases at J, with 21 bases between the two ends. This CDR3 spans 14 amino acids. Germline CDR1 and CDR2: MDHEN and SYDVKM. This CDR3 reads CASFTGGAPWEQYF. The DNA for the CDR3 is TGTGCCAGCTTTACTGGGGGGGCCCCCTGGGAGCAGTACTTC.

V and J are TRBV29-1 and TRBJ1-2; no clear D. The germline V gene has CDR1 SQVTM and CDR2 ANQGSEA. Trimming removed 6 bases at V and 2 bases at J, with 16 bases between. The CDR3 extends over 14 amino acids. DNA for the CDR3: TGCAGCGTCTTCACGAGTACCGGGAACTATGGCTACACCTTC. It is translated as CSVFTSTGNYGYTF.

The J gene is TRBJ1-2, the V gene TRBV28, with D tentatively TRBD1 (5 bases). The germline V gene has CDR1 MDHEN and CDR2 SYDVKM. The V end lost 5 bases, the J end lost 2 bases, and 9 bases lay between the germline ends. This CDR3 is 13 amino acids long. In nucleotides, the CDR3 is TGTGCCAGCAGTGCCAGGGTAAACTATGGCTACACCTTC. Protein: CASSARVNYGYTF.

The rearrangement uses TRBV24-1 and TRBJ1-3; the D is unclear. The CDR3 is 14 residues long. Germline CDR1 KGHDR, CDR2 SFDVKD. The germline V and J ends were trimmed by 7 bases and 3 bases, with 12 bases remaining between them. The CDR3 loop is CATSGSPDGNTIYF. The CDR3 DNA is TGTGCCACCAGCGGGAGTCCGGATGGAAACACCATATATTTT.